Listed here are 7 T cell receptor beta chains from one sample, sequenced in a study of CD8+ T cells in alopecia areata. Extracted RNA was reverse transcribed, and the resulting cDNA served as sequencing template. Sequencing used immunoSEQ multiplex PCR; TCRdb keeps in-frame clones, though not all of them. This table has 100,000 or so clones, roughly 56% appearing once. Treatment in this sample: oral pan-JAK inhibitor, 5-10 mg twice daily. The sequenced sample was CD8+ T cells sorted from blood, obtained at approximately week 60, from a patient treated with tofacitinib. These receptors all stem from a human donor with alopecia areata.

The CDR3 bases are TGTGCCAGCAGCATGGGCGGGGGTGCAGATACGCAGTATTTT. This gives the protein CASSMGGGADTQYF. V usage is TRBV7-3 and J usage is TRBJ2-3; 7 bases line up with TRBD2. CDR1 and CDR2 from the germline V gene are SGHTA and FQGTGA. Trimming removed 5 bases from V and 4 bases from J; junction bases left unmatched: 6. The CDR3 is 14 residues long.

This chain uses TRBV7-9 with TRBJ1-1; D not resolved. V lost 6 bases, J lost 3 bases, and 5 bases lay in between. The CDR3 covers 11 residues. Germline values: CDR1 SEHNR, CDR2 FQNEAQ (reference sequence). The CDR3 is CASRSDTEAFF. CDR3 bases: TGTGCCAGCAGGAGCGACACTGAAGCTTTCTTT.

As regards this clone: It is unclear where the CDR3 begins or ends on the DNA, so no DNA is shown, and the CDR3 is as TCRdb lists it. This CDR3 reads CASSPQGRRRAGELFF. The rearrangement links TRBV9 to TRBJ2-2; the table names TRBD2, a call not compared with the DNA. Germline V gives CDR1 SGDLS, CDR2 YYNGEE. From its first to its last residue, the CDR3 has 16 amino acids.

This chain links TRBV5-1 with TRBJ2-7, with a tentative D call TRBD1 (6 bases). Trimming shortened V by 4 bases and J by 4 bases, and 15 bases separated the two germline ends. CDR3 length equals 14 residues. Germline loops: CDR1 SGHRS, CDR2 YFSETQ. The CDR3 nucleotides read TGCGCCAGCAGCCCGACAGGCCACTCGTACGAGCAGTACTTC. Residues: CASSPTGHSYEQYF.

Notes on this clone: This CDR3 is also generated by other DNA sequences in the sample. The DNA for the CDR3 is TGTGCCAGCAGGGACAGGGTGTATGGCTACACCTTC. Translating gives CASRDRVYGYTF. The chain combines TRBV9 with TRBJ1-2, with TRBD1 identical over 8 bases. There are 12 residues in the CDR3. Germline V gene sequence: CDR1 SGDLS, CDR2 YYNGEE. The V gene end was trimmed by 5 bases and the J gene end by 5 bases; junction bases not matched to a gene: 2.

CDR3 coding DNA: TGTGCCAGCACTGATAGGGGGCGCGGGGAGACCCAGTACTTC. Translation: CASTDRGRGETQYF. The chain joins TRBV2 to TRBJ2-5; 7 bases map to TRBD1. Germline lookup yields CDR1 SNHLY and CDR2 FYNNEI. This CDR3 is 14 amino acids long. Germline trimming cut 7 bases from V and 5 bases from J; bases unmatched to any gene: 10.

There are a few counts of this clone. V is TRBV13 and J is TRBJ2-2, with D maybe TRBD2 (7 bases). The CDR3 runs to 15 residues. Germline V gene lookup returns CDR1 PRHDT and CDR2 FYEKMQ (reference sequence). Trimming stripped 6 bases from V and 3 bases from J, with 14 bases between. The CDR3 protein is CASSPRGAYTGELFF. The DNA of the CDR3 is TGTGCCAGCAGTCCTCGGGGGGCCTACACCGGGGAGCTGTTTTTT. Looking up the rest from reference TRBV13 and TRBJ2-2 gives the full variable domain: AAGVIQSPRHLIKEKRETATLKCYPIPRHDTVYWYQQGPGQDPQFLISFYEKMQSDKGSIPDRFSAQQFSDYHSELNMSSLELGDSALYFCASSPRGAYTGELFFGEGSRLTVL.